This T cell receptor (beta chain) was documented in a study of cytomegalovirus exposure and HLA in healthy donors. This CDR3 region has 15 residues. CDR1 is SGHRS, CDR2 YFSETQ, per germline. The trim removed 5 bases at V and 0 bases at J, leaving 4 bases unmatched. The PCR contained 60 Vbeta and 13 Jbeta primers. Here immunoSEQ multiplex PCR was the method, and the copy in TCRdb shows in-frame clones only, minus some. The table shows 150,000 to 200,000 clones, with approximately 81% occurring only once. A remark on this clone: As yet, its antigen is unknown.

The study, taken as a whole, reports: Earlier analysis looked at TCR beta V segments, and most were productive about 87% or about 30% of the time. Rare TCR sequences dominated, though some public TCRs recurred in many donors.

The genes are TRBV5-1 and TRBJ2-1, with TRBD2 matching over 8 bases. The material sequenced was PBMCs. This clonotype originated in a woman in her forties or fifties in good health and CMV-seronegative. The CDR3 DNA reads TGCGCCAGCAGTACGGGAGGGGGCTCCTACAATGAGCAGTTCTTC. Translation: CASSTGGGSYNEQFF.